This TCR beta chain was identified during a study of blood T cell repertoires in COVID-19. Study-wide context: There were acute and convalescent COVID-19 samples, and they came from the United States, Italy and Spain. PBMCs, B-cell-depleted T cells, or T cells were the source of the cDNA or gDNA that made up the material.

Under the authors' procedure: Amplified reference gene primers provided the basis for estimating nucleated cell counts. The assay was immunoSEQ multiplex PCR, and TCRdb's table has in-frame clones only and misses some. For V, J and clone size, that table is used; D and trimming come from the DNA. This table has just under 350,000 clones, around 90% appearing once. The sequenced sample consisted of peripheral blood. This TCR derives from a woman between 18 and 29 years old who had recovered from COVID-19.

CDR3 amino acids: CASSDPESRGTQYF. In DNA, the CDR3 is TGCGCCAGCAGTGACCCGGAGAGTCGTGGGACCCAGTACTTC. The chain is built from TRBV10-2 and TRBJ2-5; D remains ambiguous. This CDR3 region has 14 residues. Looked up from germline, CDR1 is WSHSY and CDR2 is SAAADI. V dropped 3 bases and J dropped 7 bases, with 15 bases sitting between them.